These T cell receptor beta chains were read from a single sample in a study of cytomegalovirus exposure and HLA in healthy donors. Sequenced by immunoSEQ multiplex PCR; TCRdb stores in-frame clones only, minus some. Of 100,000 or so clones in the sample, 75% to 85% were seen once. The sequenced sample was PBMCs. These receptor sequences come from a man aged 25 to 45 in good health and CMV-seronegative. The CDR3 runs from the conserved cysteine through the conserved F or W. A D gene is named only where the DNA matches it firmly. Where a row states a size, it is once, few, many or the class of an expanded clone; other rows omit it.

j_gene	v_gene	abundance	d_gene	CDR3nt	CDR3aa
TRBJ2-7	TRBV7-9	-	-	TGTGCCAGCAGCTTAGTGAGTCAGGGCGAGCAGTACTTC	CASSLVSQGEQYF
TRBJ1-1	TRBV19	-	TRBD1	TGTGCCAGTTCAGCCCCGGGACAGACGGAAGCTTTCTTT	CASSAPGQTEAFF
TRBJ1-1	TRBV28	-	-	TGTGCCCTCGGGACGGGGGGGACTGAAGCTTTCTTT	CALGTGGTEAFF
TRBJ1-1	TRBV6-5	-	-	TGTGCCAGCAGTGAACAGGGTACCACTGAAGCTTTCTTT	CASSEQGTTEAFF
TRBJ1-6	TRBV4-1	-	-	TGCGCCAGCAGCGTAGGCCAGGGGCCTAATTCACCCCTCCACTTT	CASSVGQGPNSPLHF
TRBJ2-2	TRBV28	-	-	TGTGCCAGCAGTTCTACAGGGACCGGGGAGCTGTTTTTT	CASSSTGTGELFF
TRBJ1-5	TRBV7-6	-	-	TGTGCCAGCAGCCTGCGCGCGGATAGCAATCAGCCCCAGCATTTT	CASSLRADSNQPQHF
TRBJ2-6	TRBV28	-	-	TGTGCCATTGGGGCCGATGGGGCCAACGTCCTGACTTTC	CAIGADGANVLTF
TRBJ2-3	TRBV7-6	-	TRBD1	TGTGCCAGCAGCTTACGCTCCGGGACAGGGTCAGCAGATACGCAGTATTTT	CASSLRSGTGSADTQYF
TRBJ1-1	TRBV2	once	-	TGTGCCAGCAATATGGGCAGAATCAACACTGAAGCTTTCTTT	CASNMGRINTEAFF
TRBJ1-2	TRBV5-1	-	-	TGCGCCAGCAGCTTTCAGGATGGAGGAGATGGCTACACCTTC	CASSFQDGGDGYTF
TRBJ1-2	TRBV6-5	-	-	TGTGCCAGTAGGACAGCCTATGGCTACACCTTC	CASRTAYGYTF
TRBJ2-7	TRBV5-1	-	TRBD2	TGCGCCAGCAGCGTACTAGCGGGGGCCCGCTACGAGCAGTACTTC	CASSVLAGARYEQYF
TRBJ1-2	TRBV7-9	once	-	TGTGCCAGCAGCTTATCGGGTTCCAACTATGGCTACACCTTC	CASSLSGSNYGYTF
TRBJ1-2	TRBV5-6	-	TRBD1	TGTGCCAGCGGCGGGGACAGGGTCGGGTATGGCTACACCTTC	CASGGDRVGYGYTF
TRBJ2-7	TRBV5-8	-	-	TGTGCCAGCAGCACCCGACAGTTCTCCTACGAGCAGTACTTC	CASSTRQFSYEQYF
TRBJ2-7	TRBV10-3	few	-	TGTGCCATCAGTGACAGGTACGAGCAGTACTTC	CAISDRYEQYF
TRBJ1-5	TRBV7-8	few	-	TGTGCCAGCAGCTTAGGAGGGTGGCGGCAGCTGGACGTTAAGAGCAATCAGCCCCAGCATTTT	CASSLGGWRQLDVKSNQPQHF
TRBJ2-3	TRBV6-5	-	TRBD1	TGTGCCAGCAGTTACAGGGGGCGGACAGATACGCAGTATTTT	CASSYRGRTDTQYF
TRBJ2-3	TRBV5-4	few	TRBD2	TGTGCCAGCAGCCCCGGGACTAGCGGGAGGGGTACGCAGTATTTT	CASSPGTSGRGTQYF
TRBJ1-5	TRBV4-1	-	-	TGCGCCAGCAGCCAAGATGGACAGATCTATCAGCCCCAGCATTTT	CASSQDGQIYQPQHF
TRBJ2-3	TRBV7-8	-	TRBD1	TGTGCCAGCAGCTTAAAAGGGGACAGAAGCACAGATACGCAGTATTTT	CASSLKGDRSTDTQYF
TRBJ1-2	TRBV19	-	TRBD1	TGTGCCAGTAGTGGTCGGGACAGGGGAAGAAACTATGGCTACACCTTC	CASSGRDRGRNYGYTF
TRBJ2-1	TRBV6-1	-	-	TGTGCCAGCAACAGCAATGAGCAGTTCTTC	CASNSNEQFF
TRBJ1-5	TRBV29-1	-	-	TGCAGCGTTGGAGGGGGAGATCAGCCCCAGCATTTT	CSVGGGDQPQHF
TRBJ1-3	TRBV6-5	-	-	TGTGCCAGCAGTCCCAGGGGTAACTCTGGAAACACCATATATTTT	CASSPRGNSGNTIYF
TRBJ2-5	TRBV6-5	-	-	TGTGCCAGCAGGCCCTCGGGGTTTGAGACCCAGTACTTC	CASRPSGFETQYF
TRBJ2-7	TRBV6-5	-	-	TGTGCCAGCAGTCTAGCCCGGGTATCCTACGAGCAGTACTTC	CASSLARVSYEQYF
TRBJ2-7	TRBV14	-	TRBD2	TGTGCCAGCAGCCAACTCCCCGGGACTAGCGGGAGTCTTCCTTTCGAGCAGTACTTC	CASSQLPGTSGSLPFEQYF
TRBJ1-3	TRBV5-4	-	TRBD1	TGTGCCAGCAGCTTTGGATTTGACAGGGCCTCTGGAAACACCATATATTTT	CASSFGFDRASGNTIYF
TRBJ2-5	TRBV5-1	-	TRBD2	TGCGCCAGCAGCTTGGGAGGGACTAGCGGGATTGCAGAGACCCAGTACTTC	CASSLGGTSGIAETQYF
TRBJ2-7	TRBV18	few	-	TGTGCCAGCTCCGGAGGGGACTGGACCTACGAGCAGTACTTC	CASSGGDWTYEQYF
TRBJ2-5	TRBV15	few	TRBD2	TGTGCCACCAGCAGAGATTTTGGGCTAGCGGGGGAAGAGACCCAGTACTTC	CATSRDFGLAGEETQYF
TRBJ1-5	TRBV6-5	few	-	TGTGCCAGCAGCCTACAGGAAAATCAGCCCCAGCATTTT	CASSLQENQPQHF
TRBJ2-3	TRBV15	-	-	TGTGCCACCAGCAGAGAGGACAGACAGTCAGATACGCAGTATTTT	CATSREDRQSDTQYF
TRBJ1-1	TRBV7-9	-	-	TGTGCCAGCAGCTTAGGGGGTGGCGGGACTGAAGCTTTCTTT	CASSLGGGGTEAFF
TRBJ2-4	TRBV28	-	-	TGTGCCAGCAGCTCTCCAGGGGCTCTTCAGTACTTC	CASSSPGALQYF
TRBJ2-5	TRBV28	-	TRBD2	TGTGCCAGCACCAGACTAGCGGGAGAAGAGACCCAGTACTTC	CASTRLAGEETQYF
TRBJ1-2	TRBV11-2	-	-	TGTGCCAGCAGCCCGAGGTACTATGGCTACACCTTC	CASSPRYYGYTF
TRBJ1-5	TRBV12-5	few	-	TGTGCTAGTGGTGAGGGACTACCCAATCAGCCCCAGCATTTT	CASGEGLPNQPQHF
TRBJ2-7	TRBV28	-	TRBD2	TGTGCCAGCAGTAGCGGGATTGGGAACTACGAGCAGTACTTC	CASSSGIGNYEQYF
TRBJ2-7	TRBV19	-	-	TGTGCCAGTAGTATAAGCCAGGGGACCTACGAGCAGTACTTC	CASSISQGTYEQYF
TRBJ1-2	TRBV6-1	-	TRBD1	TGTGCCAGCACTGAACAGGGGGTCCCGGGTGGCTACACCTTC	CASTEQGVPGGYTF
TRBJ1-4	TRBV29-1	-	-	TGCAGCGTTGGGCACGCGGCTAATGAAAAACTGTTTTTT	CSVGHAANEKLFF
TRBJ2-1	TRBV9	-	-	TGTGCCAGCAGCGTAAATGACGGCGGGGTCCCGTTCTTC	CASSVNDGGVPFF
TRBJ1-1	TRBV11-2	once	-	TGTGCCAGCAGCTTAGTTTCCGTACACAGGGTTACTGAAGCTTTCTTT	CASSLVSVHRVTEAFF
TRBJ1-2	TRBV7-2	-	TRBD1	TGTGCCAGCAGCTTAAATCAAGCGGGACAGGGACACGATGGCTACACCTTC	CASSLNQAGQGHDGYTF
TRBJ2-7	TRBV19	-	TRBD1	TGTGCCAGTTCTAATCAGGGGGCGTTTAACGAGCAGTACTTC	CASSNQGAFNEQYF
TRBJ1-2	TRBV4-1	once	-	TGCGCCAGCAGCCAATACGTCGAGGACAGAGTCTATGGCTACACCTTC	CASSQYVEDRVYGYTF
TRBJ1-1	TRBV5-1	-	-	TGCGCCAGCAGCTTGTCCGGGAGAAACACTGAAGCTTTCTTT	CASSLSGRNTEAFF
TRBJ2-4	TRBV7-6	-	-	TGTGCCAGCAGCTCTGCACTACGTACTATTCAGTACTTC	CASSSALRTIQYF
TRBJ2-5	TRBV5-1	-	-	TGCGCCAGAAGGGGGTGGCTTGAAGAGACCCAGTACTTC	CARRGWLEETQYF
TRBJ1-4	TRBV28	few	TRBD1	TGTGCCAGCATGGACAGGGGATATGAAAAACTGTTTTTT	CASMDRGYEKLFF
TRBJ1-2	TRBV27	-	-	TGTGCCAGCATTTCTATCCGGGACAAGGCCCTAGCTAACTATGGCTACACCTTC	CASISIRDKALANYGYTF
TRBJ1-5	TRBV7-6	few	-	TGTGCCAGCAGCTTAGGGGTGGGAGGCAATCAGCCCCAGCATTTT	CASSLGVGGNQPQHF
TRBJ1-2	TRBV7-3	-	TRBD1	TGTGCCAGCAGCCCGGGGACAGGAGCAGGCTACACCTTC	CASSPGTGAGYTF
TRBJ1-5	TRBV2	few	-	TGTGCCAGCAGTGAGGAGGTATCCAGCAATCAGCCCCAGCATTTT	CASSEEVSSNQPQHF
TRBJ1-2	TRBV19	-	TRBD1	TGTGCCAGTAGTACCGTAAGGGACAGGTCCTATGGCTACACCTTC	CASSTVRDRSYGYTF